This TCR beta chain stems from a study of technical replicates of blood from a handful of donors. Profiling relied on immunoSEQ multiplex PCR, and the TCRdb table lists in-frame clones only, not all of them. This sample carries about 70,000 clones, about 96% of them seen once, and the ten largest clones take roughly 0.19%. The CDR3 has 14 amino acids. Germline V gene sequence: CDR1 SNHLY, CDR2 FYNNEI. V was clipped by 6 bases and J by 5 bases; unmatched bases: 7. This chain links TRBV2 with TRBJ1-1; 9 nucleotides match TRBD1. The sequenced sample was T cells isolated from PBMCs. This TCR derives from a human donor in good health. CDR3 protein: CASRAGTGRTEAFF. The CDR3 coding sequence is TGTGCCAGCAGGGCCGGGACAGGGAGGACTGAAGCTTTCTTT.